This T cell receptor beta chain is drawn from a study of blood T cell repertoires in COVID-19. Study background: Samples of COVID-19 (acute and convalescent) were obtained from the United States, Italy and Spain. PBMCs, B-cell-depleted T cells, or T cells were the source of the cDNA or gDNA that made up the material.

Per the authors' pipeline: Nucleated cell counts were estimated from reference gene primer amplification. Produced via immunoSEQ multiplex PCR; TCRdb's table is partial and in-frame only. D and trimming were read from the DNA, whereas the V and J calls and clone size are those reported in that table. In the table there are over 110,000 clones, 88% of which are singletons. A single count supports this clone. The source is a man in his 70s with acute or convalescent COVID-19. The sequencing sample was made of peripheral blood.

CDR3 in DNA: TGTGCCAGCAGAACCGACAGGACCTACGAGCAGTACTTC. The encoded protein is CASRTDRTYEQYF. This rearrangement joins TRBV6-5 to TRBJ2-7, with D perhaps matching TRBD1 (6 bases). CDR1 and CDR2 (germline): MNHEY, SVGAGI. Trimming pared 6 bases from V and 2 bases from J, leaving 11 bases between. The CDR3 is 13 amino acids.